This entry features one T cell receptor (beta chain) sequence. Its antigen remains unidentified. This sample is part of a study of cytomegalovirus exposure and HLA in healthy donors. Overall study: The Caucasian-associated ancestry cluster contained 75% to 85% of the approximately 400 genotyped donors.

PCR employed 60 Vbeta and 13 Jbeta primers. Only in-frame clones appear in the TCRdb table, and some are missing; sequencing was by immunoSEQ multiplex PCR. The table records 200,000 to 250,000 clones, about four fifths of them present only once. The CDR3 totals 18 residues. The V gene's germline CDR1 is SGHDT and CDR2 YYEEEE. The junction had 12 bases not matched to a gene; V was cut back by 4 bases and J by 5 bases. Findings and limits, study-wide: Follow-up analysis later connected one missense variant in DCLRE1C with trimming of TCR beta V- and J-genes. The productive fraction for most TCR beta V segments was about 87% or about 30% in an earlier analysis.

The TCR sequence derives from a man aged 25-45 years in good health and CMV-seronegative. The chain joins TRBV5-6 to TRBJ2-5; 15 bases align to TRBD2. Sequenced input: PBMCs. CDR3 coding DNA: TGTGCCAGCAGCGCCGGACTAGCGGGGGGGCCGGTGGATGAGACCCAGTACTTC. Protein sequence: CASSAGLAGGPVDETQYF.